The text below deals with one TCR beta chain. Its antigen is still unknown. The V segment lost 4 bases and the J segment 8 bases; nucleotides outside the gene matches: 7. The CDR3 loop spans 12 amino acids. The germline CDR1 and CDR2 sequences are GTSNPN and SVGIG (reference sequence). The library protocol tagged individual cDNA molecules with unique molecular identifiers. TCRdb called the 5' RACE reads again in MiXCR, with one record for every CDR3 protein. The sample lists roughly 70,000 distinct CDR3 sequences; more than 15% were seen once. The data stem from a study of early T cells in non-severe SARS-CoV-2 infection. For the study at large: The input, bulk RNA from unsorted whole blood, was sequenced, and chains were unpaired. Overall study findings and caveats: Private and CD4 specificities were missed by VDJdb matching, which favored anti-spike CD8 responses.

The sample was whole blood, taken at baseline. The chain couples TRBV30 to TRBJ1-2; TRBD1 matches at 7 bases. The receptor was derived from an adult who was a healthcare worker with PCR-confirmed SARS-CoV-2 infection or an uninfected control (not recorded which). DNA for the CDR3: TGTGCCTGGACCAGGGACAGTTGGGGCTACACCTTC. It translates to CAWTRDSWGYTF.